This T cell receptor beta chain was identified in a study of beta chain features in type 1 diabetes. About the research overall: Sorted cells examined across all samples numbered around 110,000,000.

Expressed TCRB transcripts were sequenced because the isolated RNA had all been reverse transcribed beforehand. The assay was immunoSEQ multiplex PCR, and TCRdb's table has in-frame clones only and misses some. The table records 350,000 or so clones, about 20% of them present only once. CDR1 and CDR2 (germline): SGHDT, YYEEEE. With V trimmed by 4 bases and J by 6 bases, 12 bases remained unmatched. The length of the CDR3 is 17 residues. This chain joins TRBV5-6 and TRBJ2-3; 12 nucleotides align to TRBD2. The TCR sequence derives from a woman in her late teens or twenties in good health. The sequencing input was naive CD4+ T cells from blood. The CDR3 region is CASSGRLAGAGWDTQYF. CDR3 nucleotides: TGTGCCAGCAGCGGGAGACTAGCGGGAGCGGGTTGGGATACGCAGTATTTT.